These 16 T cell receptor beta chains originate from one sample sequenced in a study of blood T cell repertoires in COVID-19. The data were produced by immunoSEQ multiplex PCR, yet TCRdb's version contains in-frame clones alone and is incomplete. The repertoire holds more than 150,000 clones, with 84% as singletons. Sequences were obtained from peripheral blood. The receptors stem from a human donor in a cohort sampled during active COVID-19.

The chain links TRBV9 to TRBJ2-1; D possibly corresponds to TRBD1 (6 bases). Germline V gives CDR1 SGDLS, CDR2 YYNGEE. This CDR3 comprises 15 residues. The V end was cut by 3 bases, the J end by 9 bases, with 19 bases between. The CDR3 DNA is TGTGCCAGCAGCGCATCCGGGACATTCCCAGGTGAGCAGTTCTTC. It codes for CASSASGTFPGEQFF. Based on the CDR3 plus reference TRBV9 and TRBJ2-1, the full variable domain is DSGVTQTPKHLITATGQRVTLRCSPRSGDLSVYWYQQSLDQGLQFLIQYYNGEERAKGNILERFSAQQFPDLHSELNLSSLELGDSALYFCASSASGTFPGEQFFGPGTRLTVL.

V gene TRBV19 combines with J gene TRBJ2-5; 8 bases map to TRBD2. The CDR3 is made up of 16 amino acids. Unmatched junction bases numbered 10, after V lost 3 bases and J lost 4 bases. From germline, CDR1 is LNHDA and CDR2 SQIVND (reference sequence). The CDR3 DNA is TGTGCCAGTAGTATCAGCGGGGGAAACAGTGGAGAGACCCAGTACTTC. Its protein product is CASSISGGNSGETQYF.

The chain has TRBV24-1 and TRBJ2-2; TRBD1 agrees at 8 bases. V shed 5 bases and J 6 bases; nucleotides not matched to a gene: 4. CDR3 size: 14 residues. CDR1 and CDR2 from the germline V gene are KGHDR and SFDVKD. Written as DNA, the CDR3 is TGTGCCACCAGTGTCTCAGGGGGCCCCGGGGAGCTGTTTTTT. Protein sequence: CATSVSGGPGELFF.

The CDR3 sequence: CASSLGGAQGYGYTF. DNA for the CDR3: TGTGCCAGCAGCTTAGGGGGGGCGCAAGGCTATGGCTACACCTTC. The gene calls are TRBV5-6 and TRBJ1-2; TRBD1 is a possible D gene (6 bases). The germline V gene encodes CDR1 SGHDT and CDR2 YYEEEE. This CDR3 is built from 15 residues. V was shortened by 2 bases and J by 4 bases, with 15 bases between the two germline ends.

As DNA, the CDR3 is TGCAGCGTAGGACAGGGGGGCGATGAGCAGTTCTTC. It yields the protein CSVGQGGDEQFF. V gene TRBV29-1 combines with J gene TRBJ2-1; the match to TRBD1 covers 10 bases. The CDR3 runs to 12 residues. Germline V gives CDR1 SQVTM, CDR2 ANQGSEA. V lost 6 bases to trimming and J lost 8 bases; unmatched junction nucleotides: 4.

This clone is judged medium-sized. This sequence joins TRBV6-5 and TRBJ2-1; 9 positions match TRBD1. With V trimmed by 5 bases and J by 5 bases, 4 bases remained unmatched. The CDR3 has 14 amino acids. From germline, CDR1 is MNHEY and CDR2 SVGAGI. The CDR3, as DNA: TGTGCCAGCAGTCTGGACAGGGGTAACAATGAGCAGTTCTTC. The encoded protein is CASSLDRGNNEQFF.

The chain has TRBV19 and TRBJ1-4; the D is unclear. CDR1 and CDR2 from the germline V gene are LNHDA and SQIVND (reference sequence). V lost 6 bases and J lost 10, with 18 bases in between. The CDR3 runs 14 residues. As DNA, the CDR3 is TGTGCCAGTAGCCTGGCTGGGAAGAGGGTAAAACTGTTTTTT. This sequence encodes CASSLAGKRVKLFF.

This clone has only a few counts. The chain joins TRBV5-4 to TRBJ1-6; D gene unclear. This CDR3 is 14 amino acids long. The V and J ends lost 0 bases and 8 bases respectively, with 9 bases between them. From germline, CDR1 is SGHNT and CDR2 YYREEE (reference sequence). The CDR3 DNA follows: TGTGCCAGCAGCTTGGGGGCTAGCGATTCACCCCTCCACTTT. Translated, it gives CASSLGASDSPLHF. Supplemented by reference TRBV5-4 and TRBJ1-6, the full variable domain reads ETGVTQSPTHLIKTRGQQVTLRCSSQSGHNTVSWYQQALGQGPQFIFQYYREEENGRGNFPPRFSGLQFPNYSSELNVNALELDDSALYLCASSLGASDSPLHFGNGTRLTVT.

The V gene is TRBV4-1, the J gene TRBJ1-6; D gene uncertain. V gave up 1 base and J gave up 10 bases, with 5 bases separating them. The CDR3 loop spans 12 amino acids. From germline, CDR1 is MGHRA and CDR2 YSYEKL. The CDR3 DNA follows: TGCGCCAGCAGCCAAGCAGAATCACCCCTCCACTTT. Translation: CASSQAESPLHF.

The chain employs TRBV2 and TRBJ2-7; D gene uncertain. Germline CDR1 SNHLY, CDR2 FYNNEI. The length of the CDR3 is 12 residues. The V gene lost 8 bases and the J gene lost 6 bases, with 14 bases spanning the gap. CDR3 DNA sequence: TGTGCCAGCCAGGTTTTCCTCCCCGAGCAGTACTTC. Encoded protein: CASQVFLPEQYF.

The rearrangement links TRBV29-1 to TRBJ1-1; TRBD1 matches 8 bases. The germline CDR1 and CDR2 sequences are SQVTM and ANQGSEA. The CDR3 extends over 14 amino acids. The V segment lost 3 bases and the J segment 6 bases; nucleotides outside the gene matches: 9. In DNA, the CDR3 is TGCAGCGTTGAGGGCCTAACAGGGGGTCCTGAAGCTTTCTTT. Its protein is CSVEGLTGGPEAFF.

The chain recombines TRBV2 with TRBJ2-6; 9 bases align to TRBD1. CDR3 length: 15 residues. J lost 9 bases, V lost 5 bases, and 8 bases had no gene match. Germline CDR1 and CDR2: SNHLY and FYNNEI. CDR3 DNA sequence: TGTGCCAGCAGTATGGGGGGACAGGGAAACAACGTCCTGACTTTC. Amino acid sequence: CASSMGGQGNNVLTF.

The chain links TRBV3-1 (or the pseudogene TRBV3-2) to TRBJ1-1; no reliable D call. V lost 6 bases and J lost 7, with 9 bases in between. This CDR3 spans 11 amino acids. Germline V gene lookup returns CDR1 LGHDT and CDR2 YNNKEL (reference sequence). This chain's CDR3 is CASSTYSEAFF. In DNA, the CDR3 is TGTGCCAGCAGTACCTACAGTGAAGCTTTCTTT.

This chain links TRBV6-5 with TRBJ1-4; 10 positions agree with TRBD1. J gave up 5 bases and V 5 bases, and 2 bases lay outside the gene matches. Germline CDR1 and CDR2: MNHEY and SVGAGI. The CDR3 is made up of 14 amino acids. In DNA form, the CDR3 reads TGTGCCAGCAGTATGGACAGGGGGAATGAAAAACTGTTTTTT. This encodes CASSMDRGNEKLFF.

V gene TRBV6-6 combines with J gene TRBJ1-6, with D possibly matching TRBD1 (6 bases). Germline V gene lookup returns CDR1 MNHNY and CDR2 SVGAGI (reference sequence). There are 13 residues in the CDR3. Trimming removed 7 bases at V and 7 bases at J, with 11 bases between. The CDR3 sequence is CASTKGGNSPLHF. The CDR3 nucleotides read TGTGCCAGCACCAAGGGGGGGAATTCACCCCTCCACTTT.

The chain recombines TRBV6-5 with TRBJ1-1; 8 bases align to TRBD1. Germline CDR1 MNHEY, CDR2 SVGAGI. The CDR3 is 15 residues long. The V and J ends lost 6 bases and 5 bases, in that order; junction bases with no gene match: 11. The CDR3: CASSRAGGARTEAFF. In DNA form, the CDR3 reads TGTGCCAGCAGCCGTGCAGGGGGCGCTCGGACTGAAGCTTTCTTT.